This T cell receptor (beta chain) was observed in a study of graft-versus-host responses after intestinal transplantation. Using immunoSEQ multiplex PCR, the repertoire was profiled, and TCRdb retains in-frame clones only, with some absent. The data hold tens of thousands of clones, with roughly nine tenths observed a single time. As for this clone: What it binds is not known.

The clonotype was recovered from a human donor who received an intestinal transplant. The source was unstimulated CD4+ T cells sorted from spleen or lymph node cells, collected before intestinal transplant.

The CDR3 reads CASSWGGTGVGNIQYF. The CDR3 DNA sequence: TGTGCCAGCAGCTGGGGGGGTACGGGGGTCGGAAACATTCAGTACTTC. V and J are TRBV7-3 and TRBJ2-4; 7 nucleotides match TRBD2. V gave up 4 bases and J gave up 6 bases; unmatched junction bases: 12. The CDR3 consists of 16 residues. Looked up from germline, CDR1 is SGHTA and CDR2 is FQGTGA.